The 6 T cell receptor beta chains reported below all come from one sample, sequenced in a study of cytomegalovirus exposure and HLA in healthy donors. In the PCR, 60 Vbeta and 13 Jbeta primers were used. TCRdb's copy holds only in-frame clones and misses some; the assay was immunoSEQ multiplex PCR. The sample contains more than 150,000 clones, 81% of which appear only once. Sequencing input: PBMCs. Every receptor here comes from a young woman in good health and CMV-seropositive.

CDR3 amino acids: CASRSRDSALYGYTF. The DNA for the CDR3 is TGCGCCAGCAGATCCCGGGACAGCGCGCTCTATGGCTACACCTTC. The rearrangement joins TRBV5-1 to TRBJ1-2; 7 bases line up with TRBD1. There are 15 residues in the CDR3. Germline values: CDR1 SGHRS, CDR2 YFSETQ. The ends lost 5 bases at V and 4 bases at J; junction bases unmatched: 11. Together with reference TRBV5-1 and TRBJ1-2, the CDR3 gives the full variable domain: KAGVTQTPRYLIKTRGQQVTLSCSPISGHRSVSWYQQTPGQGLQFLFEYFSETQRNKGNFPGRFSGRQFSNSRSEMNVSTLELGDSALYLCASRSRDSALYGYTFGSGTRLTVV.

The chain carries TRBV2 and TRBJ1-6; 7 bases map to TRBD1. V gave up 3 bases and J gave up 5 bases; unmatched junction bases: 4. CDR3 length: 15 residues. In germline, CDR1 is SNHLY, CDR2 FYNNEI. The DNA for the CDR3 is TGTGCCAGCAGTGATGGGGACAGAAATAATTCACCCCTCCACTTT. Protein: CASSDGDRNNSPLHF.

The genes are TRBV14 and TRBJ1-4; 7 bases fit TRBD1. This CDR3 has 14 amino acids. Trimming at V came to 6 bases and at J to 7 bases, leaving 8 bases not matched to a gene. Germline V gene sequence: CDR1 SGHDN, CDR2 FVKESK. In DNA form, the CDR3 reads TGTGCCAGCAGAACCAACAGGGACAGTGAAAAACTGTTTTTT. It specifies CASRTNRDSEKLFF.

This chain joins TRBV5-4 and TRBJ2-1; 7 bases agree with TRBD2. J lost 2 bases, V lost 2 bases, and 4 bases had no gene match. CDR1 and CDR2 (germline): SGHNT, YYREEE (reference sequence). This CDR3 comprises 15 residues. The CDR3 sequence: CASSFGTNPYNEQFF. In DNA form, the CDR3 reads TGTGCCAGCAGCTTCGGGACTAACCCCTACAATGAGCAGTTCTTC.

The J gene is TRBJ1-5, the V gene TRBV11-2, with a tentative D call TRBD1 (5 bases). CDR3 length: 13 amino acids. Germline V gives CDR1 SGHAT, CDR2 FQNNGV. Trimming removed 3 bases at V and 5 bases at J, with 8 bases between. The CDR3 nucleotides read TGTGCCAGCAGCTTCGGGGGGGATCAGCCCCAGCATTTT. Encoded protein: CASSFGGDQPQHF.

The rearrangement uses TRBV9 and TRBJ2-3; 11 nucleotides match TRBD2. Germline lookup yields CDR1 SGDLS and CDR2 YYNGEE. This CDR3 comprises 16 residues. J was trimmed by 2 bases and V by 3 bases; bases with no gene match: 5. DNA of the CDR3: TGTGCCAGCAGCGCCCGACTAGCGGGGTTCACAGATACGCAGTATTTT. Translation gives CASSARLAGFTDTQYF.